This TCR beta chain was identified during a study of shared clonotypes between healthy human individuals. General study results and limits: Tissues were not sampled, only blood, and their repertoires likely differ.

The donor cohort consisted entirely of Caucasian adults residing in Nashville, Tennessee. From CD4+ cells came CD45RA+ naive and CD45RA-negative memory subsets. Sorted-subset replicate PCR reactions contained approximately 190 ng DNA, corresponding to roughly 29,000 T cell genomes. Some clones are missing from TCRdb's copy, which holds only in-frame ones; the method was immunoSEQ multiplex PCR. The sample has about 2 million clones; over 85% are singletons. Looked up from germline, CDR1 is MNHNS and CDR2 is SASEGT. CDR3 length: 14 amino acids. V was clipped by 2 bases and J by 9 bases, with 17 bases between them. For this clone: The antigen remains undetermined.

This rearrangement joins TRBV6-1 to TRBJ2-7; tentatively, D is TRBD2 (6 bases). This sequence originates from a man between 18 and 29 years old in good health. The sequenced sample consisted of naive CD4+ T cells sorted from blood. Regarding subset: CD45RA+ positively selected. The CDR3, as DNA: TGTGCCAGCAGTGAAATCATTTGGACTATCGGGCAGTACTTC. Translating it yields CASSEIIWTIGQYF.